The 24 T cell receptor beta chains below come from one sample, sequenced in a study of cytomegalovirus exposure and HLA in healthy donors. The PCR had 60 Vbeta and 13 Jbeta primers. Assay used: immunoSEQ multiplex PCR; TCRdb lists only in-frame clones, some missing. This table has around 300,000 clones, around two thirds appearing once. Sequencing was performed on PBMCs. These receptors were collected from a female donor in good health and CMV-seronegative.

The genes are TRBV28 and TRBJ2-1; 7 bases line up with TRBD1. The CDR3 runs to 17 residues. V trimming: 8 bases; J trimming: 3 bases; junction bases outside the gene matches: 16. Germline loops: CDR1 MDHEN, CDR2 SYDVKM. In DNA, the CDR3 is TGTGCCAGCGGAGGCCCTCGGTTCGGGACAGTCTACAATGAGCAGTTCTTC. Amino acids: CASGGPRFGTVYNEQFF.

The rearrangement uses TRBV7-2 and TRBJ2-4, with D possibly matching TRBD2 (5 bases). With 4 bases removed from V and 13 bases from J, the gap between germline ends came to 20 bases. The germline CDR1 and CDR2 sequences are SGHTA and FQGNSA. This CDR3 contains 14 residues. The CDR3 region is CASSSRGRVSSQYF. In nucleotides, the CDR3 is TGTGCCAGCAGCTCCCGCGGGCGGGTTAGCTCCCAGTACTTC.

About this clone itself: Other DNA sequences of this sample code for an identical CDR3. The chain has TRBV7-6 and TRBJ1-1, with TRBD1 identical over 7 bases. The germline gives CDR1 SGHVS, CDR2 FNYEAQ. This CDR3 contains 13 residues. J lost 4 bases, V lost 1 base, and 0 bases had no gene match. The CDR3 bases are TGTGCCAGCAGCTTAGACAGGGGCACTGAAGCTTTCTTT. Its translation is CASSLDRGTEAFF.

This clone turned up a few times. This chain joins TRBV6-1 and TRBJ2-1; 9 bases fit TRBD2. This CDR3 has 15 amino acids. With 5 bases clipped from V and 4 bases from J, the junction kept 6 bases outside the gene matches. Per germline, CDR1 MNHNS and CDR2 SASEGT. The CDR3 sequence: CASSPTSGTYNEQFF. The CDR3 DNA is TGTGCCAGCAGTCCGACTAGCGGAACTTACAATGAGCAGTTCTTC.

V is TRBV6-5 and J is TRBJ1-3; no firm D call. This CDR3 contains 13 residues. CDR1 and CDR2 (germline): MNHEY, SVGAGI. Trimming cost V 5 bases and J 4 bases, with 9 bases left between them. CDR3 bases: TGTGCCAGCAGTGGCACGGGAGGAAACACCATATATTTT. Its protein product is CASSGTGGNTIYF.

The chain uses TRBV27 and TRBJ2-3, with TRBD1 as a possible D gene (7 bases). Germline CDR1 reads MNHEY; CDR2 reads SMNVEV (reference sequence). The CDR3 has 13 amino acids. V was trimmed by 6 bases and J by 6 bases, leaving 13 bases between them. This CDR3 reads CASRETGRDTQYF. As DNA, the CDR3 is TGTGCCAGCAGGGAGACAGGGAGGGATACGCAGTATTTT.

The chain employs TRBV30 and TRBJ2-5, with D possibly TRBD2 on 7 matching bases. CDR3 length equals 18 residues. With 1 base removed from V and 1 base from J, the gap between germline ends came to 22 bases. Looked up from germline, CDR1 is GTSNPN and CDR2 is SVGIG (reference sequence). The CDR3 nucleotides read TGTGCCTGGAGTGGCTGGGGGGGGCGCCATGGAACCCAAGAGACCCAGTACTTC. Its translation is CAWSGWGGRHGTQETQYF. The variable domain in full, with the rest retrieved from reference TRBV30 and TRBJ2-5, is SQTIHQWPATLVQPVGSPLSLECTVEGTSNPNLYWYRQAAGRGLQLLFYSVGIGQISSEVPQNLSASRPQDRQFILSSKKLLLSDSGFYLCAWSGWGGRHGTQETQYFGPGTRLLVL.

The gene calls are TRBV6-1 and TRBJ2-5, with D possibly matching TRBD1 (5 bases). Trimming removed 7 bases at V and 5 bases at J, with 11 bases between. The CDR3 contains 12 residues. Germline values: CDR1 MNHNS, CDR2 SASEGT. The CDR3 sequence is CASTLHRETQYF. The CDR3 DNA follows: TGTGCCAGCACCTTGCACAGGGAGACCCAGTACTTC.

The chain employs TRBV5-1 and TRBJ1-6; 7 bases are a match to TRBD1. Germline loops: CDR1 SGHRS, CDR2 YFSETQ. This CDR3 contains 15 residues. V trimming: 5 bases; J trimming: 6 bases; junction bases outside the gene matches: 8. The CDR3 DNA reads as TGCGCCAGCAGTGATACCGGGACAGCTAATTCACCCCTCCACTTT. This sequence encodes CASSDTGTANSPLHF.

This clone was picked up a small number of times. CDR3 amino acids: CASSPTDGTSYEQFF. CDR3 DNA sequence: TGTGCCAGCAGCCCGACGGACGGGACTAGCTATGAGCAGTTCTTC. The V call is TRBV9, the J call TRBJ2-1, with TRBD2 matching 9 bases. The V gene's germline CDR1 is SGDLS and CDR2 YYNGEE. The CDR3 spans 15 residues. V dropped 4 bases and J dropped 8; count of bases not matched to a gene: 10. The whole variable domain, remainder taken from reference TRBV9 and TRBJ2-1, is DSGVTQTPKHLITATGQRVTLRCSPRSGDLSVYWYQQSLDQGLQFLIQYYNGEERAKGNILERFSAQQFPDLHSELNLSSLELGDSALYFCASSPTDGTSYEQFFGPGTRLTVL.

The rearrangement links TRBV7-9 to TRBJ1-2; TRBD1 matches 8 bases. Germline V gene data show CDR1 as SEHNR and CDR2 as FQNEAQ (reference sequence). This CDR3 region has 14 residues. The V gene end was trimmed by 3 bases and the J gene end by 4 bases; junction bases not matched to a gene: 4. CDR3 nucleotides: TGTGCCAGCAGCTTCGGGGACAGGAGCTATGGCTACACCTTC. This sequence encodes CASSFGDRSYGYTF. Using reference TRBV7-9 and TRBJ1-2 for the parts outside the CDR3, the full variable domain is DTGVSQNPRHKITKRGQNVTFRCDPISEHNRLYWYRQTLGQGPEFLTYFQNEAQLEKSRLLSDRFSAERPKGSFSTLEIQRTEQGDSAMYLCASSFGDRSYGYTFGSGTRLTVV.

The chain couples TRBV5-6 to TRBJ2-2, with D possibly being TRBD1 (6 bases). This CDR3 is built from 17 residues. Germline V lookup: CDR1 SGHDT, CDR2 YYEEEE. Trimming stripped 0 bases from V and 5 bases from J, with 17 bases between. CDR3 protein: CASSLVKAGVGTGELFF. The CDR3 coding sequence is TGTGCCAGCAGCTTGGTTAAGGCAGGGGTCGGGACCGGGGAGCTGTTTTTT.

This clone was detected a few times. The J gene is TRBJ1-1, the V gene TRBV6-1; D gene uncertain. This CDR3 comprises 13 residues. Germline V gene sequence: CDR1 MNHNS, CDR2 SASEGT. V was shortened by 7 bases and J by 8 bases, with 17 bases between the two germline ends. The CDR3 DNA reads as TGTGCCAGCAATCAGTATCAAGGAGGCGAAGCTTTCTTT. Translated: CASNQYQGGEAFF.

This chain links TRBV6-5 with TRBJ2-5; a weak D match, TRBD1 (5 bases). CDR3 length: 12 amino acids. Germline V gene data show CDR1 as MNHEY and CDR2 as SVGAGI. Between the trimmed V and J ends, which lost 7 bases and 5 bases, there was a span of 11 bases. The CDR3 loop reads CASKGLGETQYF. The CDR3 region has the DNA TGTGCCAGCAAGGGGTTAGGGGAGACCCAGTACTTC.

This chain connects TRBV19 to TRBJ2-1, with a possible D match to TRBD2 (7 bases). Per the germline V gene, CDR1 is LNHDA and CDR2 is SQIVND (reference sequence). The CDR3 runs to 15 residues. V lost 5 bases to trimming and J lost 5 bases, with 16 bases between them. The CDR3 region is CASSPRGAVNNEQFF. The CDR3 bases are TGTGCCAGTAGTCCCCGGGGGGCGGTTAACAATGAGCAGTTCTTC.

The genes are TRBV10-1 and TRBJ2-7; 7 bases are shared with TRBD2. The trim removed 3 bases at V and 5 bases at J, leaving 10 bases unmatched. The germline V gene has CDR1 WNHNN and CDR2 SYGVQD (reference sequence). CDR3 length equals 15 residues. CDR3 loop: CASSDPIRGDNEQYF. The CDR3 bases are TGCGCCAGCAGTGACCCCATACGGGGGGATAACGAGCAGTACTTC.

The chain recombines TRBV10-3 with TRBJ1-1; perhaps TRBD1 as D (6 bases). The germline gives CDR1 ENHRY, CDR2 SYGVKD. Trimming cost V 4 bases and J 1 base, with 7 bases left between them. The CDR3 extends over 13 amino acids. DNA for the CDR3: TGTGCCATCAGTGGGACAGAGAACACTGAAGCTTTCTTT. It yields the protein CAISGTENTEAFF.

This clone was picked up a small number of times. V and J are TRBV6-6 and TRBJ1-5; D remains unclear. Germline CDR1 reads MNHNY; CDR2 reads SVGAGI (reference sequence). This CDR3 is 15 amino acids long. The germline V and J ends were trimmed by 2 bases and 1 base, with 9 bases remaining between them. The CDR3, as DNA: TGTGCCAGCAGTTACCCCGCGGGGAGCAATCAGCCCCAGCATTTT. Translating it yields CASSYPAGSNQPQHF.

The gene calls are TRBV11-3 and TRBJ2-2; D might be TRBD1 (6 bases). This CDR3 region has 14 residues. Germline V gene lookup returns CDR1 SGHNT and CDR2 YENEEA. V dropped 6 bases and J dropped 5 bases, with 13 bases sitting between them. This CDR3 reads CASRVRGGTGELFF. DNA for the CDR3: TGTGCCAGCAGAGTAAGAGGGGGAACCGGGGAGCTGTTTTTT.

To note about this clone: The same CDR3 is also encoded by other DNA sequences in this sample. This chain joins TRBV27 and TRBJ2-1; D possibly corresponds to TRBD2 (5 bases). CDR3 length: 15 amino acids. From germline, CDR1 is MNHEY and CDR2 SMNVEV (reference sequence). V was trimmed by 2 bases and J by 0 bases, leaving 8 bases between them. This CDR3 reads CASSLAGSSYNEQFF. The CDR3 DNA is TGTGCCAGCAGTTTAGCGGGTAGCTCCTACAATGAGCAGTTCTTC.

V and J are TRBV4-1 and TRBJ1-4; 9 nucleotides line up with TRBD1. The CDR3 contains 16 residues. The ends lost 2 bases at V and 8 bases at J; junction bases unmatched: 9. CDR1 and CDR2 (germline): MGHRA, YSYEKL. The CDR3, as DNA: TGCGCCAGCAGCCAACACCCGTACGACAGGGGGGAAAAACTGTTTTTT. Amino acid sequence: CASSQHPYDRGEKLFF.

This chain links TRBV5-1 with TRBJ2-7; TRBD1 matches 10 bases. CDR3 size: 16 residues. Germline loops: CDR1 SGHRS, CDR2 YFSETQ. Unmatched junction bases numbered 11, after V lost 6 bases and J lost 2 bases. DNA for the CDR3: TGCGCCAGCACCAATTCCCGGGACAGGGGTACCTACGAGCAGTACTTC. This translates into CASTNSRDRGTYEQYF.

This chain links TRBV19 with TRBJ2-7; 8 bases fit TRBD2. Looked up from germline, CDR1 is LNHDA and CDR2 is SQIVND (reference sequence). This CDR3 has 14 residues. The ends lost 5 bases at V and 4 bases at J; junction bases unmatched: 7. The CDR3 DNA reads as TGTGCCAGTAGTTCGAGAGCGGGAGATTACGAGCAGTACTTC. Protein sequence: CASSSRAGDYEQYF. The variable domain in full, with the rest retrieved from reference TRBV19 and TRBJ2-7, is DGGITQSPKYLFRKEGQNVTLSCEQNLNHDAMYWYRQDPGQGLRLIYYSQIVNDFQKGDIAEGYSVSREKKESFPLTVTSAQKNPTAFYLCASSSRAGDYEQYFGPGTRLTVT.

The CDR3 region is CSVRLSSYNEQFF. In DNA, the CDR3 is TGCAGCGTTCGTCTGAGCTCCTACAATGAGCAGTTCTTC. The J gene is TRBJ2-1, the V gene TRBV29-1, with D uncertain. Trimming removed 5 bases at V and 0 bases at J, with 8 bases between. This CDR3 spans 13 amino acids. CDR1 and CDR2 from the germline V gene are SQVTM and ANQGSEA.